Listed here is a single T cell receptor beta chain. The antigen is unknown. This record belongs to a study of shared clonotypes between healthy human individuals. Study outcomes and limitations: Tissues were not sampled, only blood, and their repertoires likely differ.

The V end lost 1 base, the J end lost 1 base, and 17 bases lay between the germline ends. The CDR3 sequence is 18 residues long. Germline CDR1 KGHSH, CDR2 LQKENI. Clones were read by immunoSEQ multiplex PCR, and TCRdb kept only the in-frame ones, dropping some. The data contain about 1.1 million clones, 78% of them seen just once; the ten biggest clones take up 0.4% to 0.55%. The sequence came from a young man in good health. Some clones in this sample may be carry-over from other donors' samples. What was sequenced was memory CD4+ T cells from PBMCs. Subset: CD45RA-negative fraction. This chain links TRBV18 with TRBJ1-3; D is uncertain. This chain's CDR3 is CASSPLTWRAESGNTIYF. The DNA for the CDR3 is TGTGCCAGCTCACCACTGACGTGGAGGGCGGAATCTGGAAACACCATATATTTT.